These 16 T cell receptor beta chains originate from one sample sequenced in a study of blood T cell repertoires in COVID-19 (dated by TCRdb to between 2020 and 2021). Libraries were made using the immunoSEQ multiplex PCR assay. In its TCRdb copy, this immuneACCESS table keeps in-frame sequences only and misses some clones. Where compared with another copy, unresolved V genes explain less than half of these, and the others have no known cause. The sample has 300,000 to 350,000 clones on record, about 90% of them singletons. The leading ten clones occupy more than 0.8% of the sample. Material for sequencing was PBMCs or T cells enriched from blood (not recorded which). The receptor source for this set is a woman aged 25 to 39 who had recovered from COVID-19.

The V gene is TRBV28, the J gene TRBJ2-3; 8 nucleotides align to TRBD1. The CDR3 covers 15 residues. Germline V gene data show CDR1 as MDHEN and CDR2 as SYDVKM. The V and J ends lost 8 bases and 2 bases, in that order; junction bases with no gene match: 9. In DNA, the CDR3 is TGTGCCAGCGGACGACAGGGGATAAACACAGATACGCAGTATTTT. Its protein is CASGRQGINTDTQYF.

V usage is TRBV5-5 and J usage is TRBJ1-6; D gene uncertain. Trimming removed 0 bases from V and 1 base from J, with 5 bases in between. This CDR3 spans 15 amino acids. Germline V CDR1 and CDR2: SGHKS, YYEKEE (reference sequence). The CDR3: CASSLGQSYNSPLHF. CDR3 bases: TGTGCCAGCAGCTTGGGGCAGTCCTATAATTCACCCCTCCACTTT.

This clone was seen once. The rearrangement uses TRBV19 and TRBJ1-2, with TRBD1 matching over 10 bases. Germline trimming cut 5 bases from V and 4 bases from J; bases unmatched to any gene: 7. This CDR3 region has 15 residues. From germline, CDR1 is LNHDA and CDR2 SQIVND (reference sequence). The CDR3 sequence is CASSLRDRGGYGYTF. CDR3 DNA sequence: TGTGCCAGTAGTCTCCGGGACAGGGGTGGCTATGGCTACACCTTC. Combining the CDR3 with reference TRBV19 and TRBJ1-2 gives the whole variable domain DGGITQSPKYLFRKEGQNVTLSCEQNLNHDAMYWYRQDPGQGLRLIYYSQIVNDFQKGDIAEGYSVSREKKESFPLTVTSAQKNPTAFYLCASSLRDRGGYGYTFGSGTRLTVV.

The gene calls are TRBV3-1 (or the pseudogene TRBV3-2) and TRBJ1-1, with D perhaps matching TRBD1 (5 bases). The CDR3 has 14 residues. Germline V gene lookup returns CDR1 LGHDT and CDR2 YNNKEL (reference sequence). V was trimmed by 3 bases and J by 6 bases, leaving 14 bases between them. This chain's CDR3 is CASSHPAGLAEAFF. The CDR3 DNA reads TGTGCCAGCAGCCATCCGGCAGGGCTCGCTGAAGCTTTCTTT.

V is TRBV12-3 or TRBV12-4 and J is TRBJ2-1; D remains ambiguous. V was pared by 4 bases and J by 6 bases, with 10 bases between. There are 13 residues in the CDR3. The CDR3 here is CASSSEVSNEQFF. DNA of the CDR3: TGTGCCAGCAGTTCAGAGGTTAGCAATGAGCAGTTCTTC.

The J gene is TRBJ2-5, the V gene TRBV7-8; TRBD1 agrees at 7 bases. The V segment lost 5 bases and the J segment 5 bases; nucleotides outside the gene matches: 11. The CDR3 extends over 15 amino acids. CDR1 and CDR2 from the germline V gene are SGHVS and FQNEAQ. The CDR3 DNA is TGTGCCAGCAGCGACCGACAGGGCCCCTCTGAGACCCAGTACTTC. The encoded protein is CASSDRQGPSETQYF.

This clone occurred once. The CDR3 DNA reads as TGTGCCAGCACTAATTATAATTCACCCCTCCACTTT. This encodes CASTNYNSPLHF. V is TRBV28 and J is TRBJ1-6, with unresolved D. The V end was cut by 7 bases, the J end by 4 bases, with 5 bases between. Germline CDR1 is MDHEN and CDR2 is SYDVKM. The CDR3 has 12 residues.

The CDR3 is CASSQDGGVQLRPEAFF. Written as DNA, the CDR3 is TGCGCCAGCAGCCAAGATGGAGGAGTACAGCTCCGCCCTGAAGCTTTCTTT. The chain couples TRBV4-1 to TRBJ1-1; D is ambiguous. Germline V gene data show CDR1 as MGHRA and CDR2 as YSYEKL. This CDR3 comprises 17 residues. Trimming took 0 bases from V and 6 from J, leaving 20 bases between them.

There are a few counts of this clone. The chain combines TRBV7-9 with TRBJ1-2, with 7 bases lining up with TRBD1. CDR3 size: 14 residues. V lost 5 bases and J lost 3; bases outside the gene matches: 6. Germline V lookup: CDR1 SEHNR, CDR2 FQNEAQ (reference sequence). The CDR3 DNA sequence: TGTGCCAGCAGCGATCAGGGGGAACACTATGGCTACACCTTC. It translates to CASSDQGEHYGYTF.

V gene TRBV7-6 combines with J gene TRBJ2-5, with TRBD2 matching over 9 bases. The CDR3 runs to 15 residues. Germline CDR1 and CDR2: SGHVS and FNYEAQ. The trim removed 10 bases at V and 3 bases at J, leaving 12 bases unmatched. The DNA for the CDR3 is TGTGCCACCCTCGGACCGGGACTAGCCAAAGAGACCCAGTACTTC. Protein sequence: CATLGPGLAKETQYF.

The J gene is TRBJ1-4, the V gene TRBV11-1; D perhaps matches TRBD1 (6 bases). This CDR3 is 15 amino acids long. V was cut by 5 bases and J by 8 bases, with 18 bases left in between. Germline lookup yields CDR1 SGHAT and CDR2 FQDESV (reference sequence). CDR3 in DNA: TGTGCCAGCAGCCTCTTTAGGGCAGGGGTCGAAAAACTGTTTTTT. Its translation: CASSLFRAGVEKLFF.

The chain combines TRBV3-1 (or the pseudogene TRBV3-2) with TRBJ2-5, with D perhaps TRBD2 (6 bases). This CDR3 region has 13 residues. Germline V CDR1 and CDR2: LGHDT, YNNKEL (reference sequence). V was cut by 5 bases and J by 2 bases, with 9 bases left in between. The CDR3 DNA follows: TGTGCCAGCAGCGGGGGACTGCAAGAGACCCAGTACTTC. It translates to CASSGGLQETQYF.

The chain links TRBV5-5 to TRBJ1-3; 9 nucleotides line up with TRBD1. Germline V CDR1 and CDR2: SGHKS, YYEKEE (reference sequence). The CDR3 has 15 amino acids. Losses at the gene ends were 3 bases for V and 4 bases for J; bases not matched to a gene: 5. CDR3 DNA sequence: TGTGCCAGCAGCTCCATGACAGGGGGAGGAAACACCATATATTTT. This sequence encodes CASSSMTGGGNTIYF.

The J gene is TRBJ2-7, the V gene TRBV5-1; TRBD1 aligns across 7 bases. V shed 4 bases and J 9 bases; nucleotides not matched to a gene: 7. Germline V gives CDR1 SGHRS, CDR2 YFSETQ. The CDR3 has 12 residues. CDR3 DNA: TGCGCCAGCAGCCTCGACAGGGAATGGCAGTACTTC. This sequence encodes CASSLDREWQYF.

The V and J genes are TRBV6-5 and TRBJ2-1, with a weak D call TRBD2 (6 bases). The V end lost 9 bases, the J end lost 8 bases, and 17 bases lay between the germline ends. CDR3 length: 13 residues. Germline V lookup: CDR1 MNHEY, CDR2 SVGAGI. Here the CDR3 reads CASCQGLADEQFF. In DNA, the CDR3 is TGTGCCAGTTGCCAGGGACTCGCCGATGAGCAGTTCTTC.

Only one count was recorded for this clone. V usage is TRBV6-2 or TRBV6-3 and J usage is TRBJ1-2, with 9 bases that match TRBD1. The junction had 8 bases not matched to a gene; V was cut back by 2 bases and J by 7 bases. Germline CDR1 MNHEY, CDR2 SVGEGT. The CDR3 extends over 15 amino acids. The CDR3 bases are TGTGCCAGCAGTTACCCCCCCGGGACAGGGAGTGGCTACACCTTC. Translated: CASSYPPGTGSGYTF.